This T cell receptor beta chain derives from a study of blood T cell repertoires in COVID-19 (dated by TCRdb to about 2020). Describing the broader study: Samples from collaborators originated in the United States, Italy and Spain and spanned both the acute and convalescent phases of COVID-19. The material from the prospective study consisted of cDNA or gDNA derived from T cells, B-cell-depleted T cells, or PBMCs. Deeply sampled blood TCRbeta repertoires from subjects exposed to, actively infected with, or recovered from COVID-19 were included in the dataset. Samples came from the ongoing ImmuneRACE study (first 160 participants) plus 1,254 subjects from 6 global collaborators. The repertoires were released in a freely available public database meant as a resource for research on the immune response to SARS-CoV-2. Where HLA class I and class II types were available, the types were taken from metadata supplied by the sample provider, not from assay-based typing. The sample metadata nearly always contained a de-identified subject ID, COVID-19 status, age in years and sex. Broader findings and caveats from the paper: The quantity of clinical and demographic metadata differed by source and by participant and was supplied without curation.

TCRbeta CDR3 regions were amplified from genomic DNA by means of the immunoSEQ Assay, a bias-controlled multiplex PCR. The authors' analysis ran thus. The number of nucleated cells in each sample was estimated by amplification of reference gene primers within the assay. To quantify the absolute abundance of each unique TCRbeta CDR3 rearrangement, sequence reads were collapsed and filtered. For each sample, productive Simpson clonality was calculated as the square root of Simpson's diversity index across productive rearrangements. The table comes from immuneACCESS by way of TCRdb, which keeps in-frame sequences with V and J called. Part of the clones is missing from these tables; in studies checked, under half for an unresolved V gene and the rest for unknown reasons. V and J calls and clone size are given by that table; D and trimming were obtained from the DNA. The sample profile shows 190,000 or so clones; around 80% of them were found once. The ten top clones hold 6.5% to 7% of the sample.

Each collaborating institution followed its own protocols to collect whole blood in K2EDTA tubes. For TCRbeta analysis, collaborators shipped samples as frozen whole blood, isolated PBMCs, or DNA extracted from either of those sample types. This clone came up many times. This receptor's antigen is unknown. No base quality values were provided; no much bigger clone lies one nucleotide off. This clonotype was obtained from a human donor with acute or convalescent COVID-19. The donor label of this sample is uncertain. What was sequenced was peripheral blood.

This receptor carries the CDR3 CASSLGENQETQYF. The nucleotide sequence reads TGTGCCAGCAGCTTAGGGGAAAACCAAGAGACCCAGTACTTC. This chain joins TRBV5-5 to TRBJ2-5; possibly the D gene is TRBD1, per 5 matching bases. Counted from cysteine to phenylalanine, this CDR3 has 14 amino acids. Only the CDR3 DNA is retained, 42 bases long and in frame from the first base. For CDR1 and CDR2, the germline V gene (reference sequence) lists SGHKS and YYEKEE. V lost 2 bases and J lost 0 bases; the stretch between them is 8 bases long.